The sequence of this T cell receptor beta chain was determined in a study of human T cells and chemical hapten exposure. Study in general: DPC at 2% was the sensitizing agent, placed on approximately 2 cm by approximately 2 cm of upper inner arm skin. Patients received weekly diphenylcyclopropenone doses to the scalp throughout the approximately 24-week study. Points from the study as a whole: The number of TCRs above 1 in 1000 frequency did not change after DPC sensitization.

In TCRdb, the RACE reads were re-called with MiXCR into one record per CDR3 protein. This table has around 130,000 distinct CDR3 sequences, 12% appearing once. Per the germline V gene, CDR1 is KGHSH and CDR2 is LQKENI. The CDR3 is made up of 15 amino acids. Trimming cost V 5 bases and J 1 base, with 13 bases left between them. Time point defined: patch test 2, 6 weeks after DPC sensitization. Sample treatment: therapeutic diphenylcyclopropenone sensitization with weekly scalp DPC. This clonotype was counted only a few times. The antigen is undetermined. This chain connects TRBV18 to TRBJ2-3; D possibly corresponds to TRBD2 (6 bases). The sequencing used whole blood, collected in connection with sensitization to the hapten diphenylcyclopropenone (DPC). The sequence was collected from a woman in her 50s with alopecia areata. Some clones in this sample may be carry-over from other donors' samples. The CDR3 sequence is CASSTLAWGTDTQYF. CDR3 nucleotides: TGTGCCAGCTCAACACTAGCTTGGGGCACAGATACGCAGTATTTT.